This T cell receptor beta chain comes out of a study of blood T cell repertoires in COVID-19. Whole-study context: COVID-19 samples from acute and convalescent phases originated in the United States, Italy and Spain.

Original processing methods: Reference gene primer amplification yielded estimated nucleated cell counts. TCRdb's table, derived via immunoSEQ multiplex PCR, lists solely in-frame clones and lacks some. The D gene and trimming were derived from the DNA, and the V and J assignments and clone size from that table. The sample yields 150,000 to 200,000 clones, less than 90% seen once. Per germline, CDR1 SEHNR and CDR2 FQNEAQ (reference sequence). Trimming removed 1 base from V and 3 bases from J; junction bases left unmatched: 4. The CDR3 totals 16 residues. Cohort allocation depended upon clinical history that participants reported. All exposed participants met a person with COVID-19 within 2 weeks before entering the study.

Material: PBMCs or T cells enriched from blood (not recorded which). The receptor was isolated from a woman aged 25 to 39 who had been exposed to COVID-19. The chain links TRBV7-9 to TRBJ2-3, with 10 bases identical to TRBD1. The CDR3 protein is CASSLGGQGKTDTQYF. The CDR3, as DNA: TGTGCCAGCAGCTTAGGGGGACAGGGGAAGACAGATACGCAGTATTTT.